This TCR beta chain was documented in a study of blood T cells in healthy people across ages. Total RNA, at least 6 micrograms per sample, was extracted from PBMCs. For the second PCR, which ran for 7 to 11 cycles, a sample-barcoded 5' primer and a J-beta primer mix were used. Each CDR3 protein is one row after TCRdb ran MiXCR on the 5' RACE reads. The sample holds 700,000 to 800,000 distinct CDR3 sequences, 43% seen once. The CDR3 totals 14 residues. Germline V gene lookup returns CDR1 MNHEY and CDR2 SVGEGT. Trimming shortened V by 3 bases and J by 2 bases, and 9 bases separated the two germline ends. A word on this clonotype: Its cognate antigen is unknown.

Study-wide points: Unknown CMV status may confound age-related changes in expanded clones. There were more naive CD4+ cells and higher diversity in long-lived donors than in aged donors. Reliance upon unsorted PBMCs precluded definitive naive versus antigen-experienced comparison.

The V gene is TRBV6-2 or TRBV6-3, the J gene TRBJ2-3; D is uncertain. The clonotype was recovered from a woman between 55 and 75 years old in good health. Sequencing input: blood. The CDR3 protein is CASSYQQNTDTQYF. The CDR3 DNA sequence: TGTGCCAGCAGTTATCAGCAAAACACAGATACGCAGTATTTT.